These T cell receptor beta chains were read from a single sample in a study of post-analysis software for immune sequencing data. From the PCR reads, TCRdb called clonotypes with MiXCR, one entry per CDR3 protein. This table holds roughly 650,000 distinct CDR3 sequences, around 60% found once. Sequencing used blood. Receptors were obtained from a girl aged 2-10 years with multiple sclerosis. The CDR3 runs from the conserved cysteine through the conserved F or W. Fields, in order: V gene, D gene, clone size, J gene, CDR3 protein, CDR3 DNA. A D gene is named only where the DNA matches it firmly. Only some rows state a clone size, as once, few, many or a class for expanded clones.

TRBV6-1	TRBD1	.	TRBJ1-1	CASSEKDRATSEAFF	TGTGCCAGCAGTGAGAAGGACAGGGCGACTTCTGAAGCTTTCTTT
TRBV7-9	TRBD2	.	TRBJ2-1	CASSPRGGGEQFF	TGTGCCAGCAGCCCCCGGGGGGGCGGCGAGCAGTTCTTC
TRBV25-1	TRBD1	.	TRBJ1-5	CASSDPPDRGIGQPQHF	TGTGCCAGCAGTGATCCACCCGACAGGGGGATAGGCCAGCCCCAGCATTTT
TRBV10-1	TRBD2	few	TRBJ2-1	CASSPGLAGGSRYGEQFF	TGCGCCAGCAGCCCCGGGTTAGCGGGGGGATCTCGCTACGGTGAGCAGTTCTTC
TRBV10-3	.	.	TRBJ2-7	CATAEGGDEQYF	TGTGCCACCGCCGAGGGGGGGGACGAGCAGTACTTC
TRBV11-3	.	.	TRBJ2-1	CASSFQGSSYNEQFF	TGTGCCAGCAGCTTTCAGGGGAGCTCCTACAATGAGCAGTTCTTC
TRBV12-3/TRBV12-4	TRBD2	few	TRBJ2-1	CASIPGGPDNEQFF	TGTGCCAGCATCCCGGGAGGCCCTGACAATGAGCAGTTCTTC
TRBV29-1	.	.	TRBJ2-6	CSVVRDAGANVLTF	TGCAGCGTTGTCAGGGACGCTGGGGCCAACGTCCTGACTTTC
TRBV20-1	TRBD2	.	TRBJ2-7	CSAMNRLAGVEQYF	TGCAGTGCCATGAACCGACTAGCGGGGGTGGAGCAGTACTTC
TRBV5-1	TRBD2	.	TRBJ2-1	CASGPYSGGDYNEQFF	TGCGCCAGCGGGCCCTATAGCGGGGGGGACTACAATGAGCAGTTCTTC
TRBV29-1	.	.	TRBJ1-5	CSVGPASNQPQHF	TGCAGCGTTGGCCCGGCTAGCAATCAGCCCCAGCATTTT
TRBV2	TRBD2	once	TRBJ2-7	CASTREISYEQYF	TGTGCCAGCACGCGGGAGATTTCCTACGAGCAGTACTTC
TRBV28	TRBD2	many	TRBJ2-1	CASSLSTSGSSYNEQFF	TGTGCCAGCAGTTTATCGACTAGCGGGAGCTCCTACAATGAGCAGTTCTTC
TRBV7-9	.	.	TRBJ2-7	CASSRGVANEQYF	TGTGCCAGCAGCCGCGGGGTGGCTAACGAGCAGTACTTC
TRBV20-1	.	.	TRBJ2-7	CSANGVTYEQYF	TGCAGTGCTAATGGGGTTACCTACGAGCAGTACTTC
TRBV29-1	.	.	TRBJ1-2	CSVGTDHNYGYTF	TGCAGCGTTGGGACAGACCATAACTATGGCTACACCTTC
TRBV5-6	TRBD2	few	TRBJ2-5	CASSFPGTTETQYF	TGTGCCAGCAGCTTCCCCGGGACTACAGAGACCCAGTACTTC
TRBV20-1	.	.	TRBJ2-5	CSALTGTPETQYF	TGCAGTGCGCTTACCGGGACACCAGAGACCCAGTACTTC
TRBV5-1	.	.	TRBJ2-5	CASAARTEETQYF	TGCGCCAGCGCTGCCCGGACGGAAGAGACCCAGTACTTC
TRBV29-1	.	few	TRBJ2-5	CSVEGGLRYQETQYF	TGCAGCGTTGAAGGCGGGCTCCGATACCAAGAGACCCAGTACTTC
TRBV7-2	.	.	TRBJ2-5	CASSSSRETQDF	TGTGCCAGCAGCTCATCCAGAGAGACCCAGGACTTC
TRBV5-1	TRBD2	few	TRBJ2-1	CASSLALIAGVRDEQFF	TGCGCCAGCAGCTTGGCCCTAATCGCGGGAGTAAGGGATGAGCAGTTCTTC
TRBV20-1	.	few	TRBJ2-1	CSARDPSALSYNEQFF	TGCAGTGCTAGAGATCCTAGCGCCCTTTCCTACAATGAGCAGTTCTTC
TRBV3-1	.	few	TRBJ2-3	CASSQDPEGPTDTQYF	TGTGCCAGCAGCCAGGACCCGGAGGGACCCACAGATACGCAGTATTTT
TRBV18	.	.	TRBJ1-1	CASSPWGWDTEAFF	TGTGCCAGCTCACCATGGGGCTGGGACACTGAAGCTTTCTTT
TRBV29-1	.	.	TRBJ2-7	CSVAVREKEQYF	TGCAGCGTTGCGGTCAGGGAAAAAGAGCAGTACTTC
TRBV6-1	.	.	TRBJ2-1	CASTGPTGAFEQFF	TGTGCCAGCACCGGACCGACGGGGGCTTTTGAGCAGTTCTTC
TRBV20-1	.	many	TRBJ2-5	CSARVGETQYF	TGCAGTGCTAGAGTGGGAGAGACCCAGTACTTC
TRBV7-9	.	few	TRBJ2-6	CASLPQDRNVLTF	TGTGCCAGCTTGCCCCAGGACCGCAACGTCCTGACTTTC
TRBV10-2	TRBD2	few	TRBJ2-7	CASRPGLAGTGEQYF	TGCGCCAGCAGGCCGGGACTAGCGGGGACAGGCGAGCAGTACTTC
TRBV12-3/TRBV12-4	.	few	TRBJ1-1	CASTQGTVNTEAFF	TGTGCCAGCACCCAAGGGACGGTGAACACTGAAGCTTTCTTT
TRBV29-1	TRBD1	.	TRBJ2-1	CSVKTPGQGLNEQFF	TGCAGCGTTAAAACTCCGGGACAGGGTCTCAATGAGCAGTTCTTC
TRBV12-3/TRBV12-4	TRBD2	few	TRBJ2-7	CASYRRLAPANEQYF	TGTGCCAGTTATCGGCGACTAGCCCCGGCCAACGAGCAGTACTTC
TRBV30	.	.	TRBJ2-1	CAWDLAGEQFF	TGTGCCTGGGACTTGGCGGGTGAGCAGTTCTTC
TRBV20-1	TRBD1	.	TRBJ2-7	CSARDPGQGTYEQYF	TGCAGTGCTAGAGACCCCGGACAGGGAACCTACGAGCAGTACTTC
TRBV27	.	.	TRBJ1-5	CASSWGSGVNQPQHF	TGTGCCAGCAGTTGGGGGTCCGGGGTAAATCAGCCCCAGCATTTT
TRBV7-6	TRBD2	.	TRBJ2-3	CASTYSGSSTDTQYF	TGTGCCAGCACATATAGCGGGAGTAGCACAGATACGCAGTATTTT
TRBV20-1	.	.	TRBJ1-2	CSARFRRGQGYGYTF	TGCAGTGCTAGATTCCGACGGGGGCAAGGCTATGGCTACACCTTC
TRBV6-5	TRBD2	.	TRBJ2-5	CASSSPWETGGGETQYF	TGTGCCAGCAGTTCGCCCTGGGAGACGGGGGGTGGAGAGACCCAGTACTTC
TRBV6-1	.	.	TRBJ1-5	CASSSRTDSNQPQHF	TGTGCCAGCAGTAGCCGGACAGATAGCAATCAGCCCCAGCATTTT
TRBV9	TRBD2	few	TRBJ2-3	CASSVAAAGGRDTQYF	TGTGCCAGCAGCGTAGCAGCTGCGGGAGGGCGGGATACGCAGTATTTT
TRBV5-1	TRBD1	.	TRBJ2-7	CARRKWDSYYEQYF	TGCGCCAGGCGGAAGTGGGACAGTTATTACGAGCAGTACTTC
TRBV10-3	TRBD2	once	TRBJ2-1	CAIRDAGGRMSYNEQFF	TGTGCCATCAGGGACGCGGGGGGGCGTATGTCCTACAATGAGCAGTTCTTC
TRBV5-1	.	.	TRBJ2-3	CASSLAHLSTDTQYF	TGCGCCAGCAGCTTGGCCCATCTTAGCACAGATACGCAGTATTTT
TRBV29-1	.	.	TRBJ2-1	CSVDWAAGRGEQFF	TGCAGCGTTGACTGGGCGGCGGGCCGGGGTGAGCAGTTCTTC
TRBV18	.	once	TRBJ2-7	CASSPLGPSSYNEQYF	TGTGCCAGCTCCCCGCTCGGACCCAGCTCCTACAATGAGCAGTACTTC
TRBV20-1	TRBD1	.	TRBJ1-1	CSATGTTEAFF	TGCAGTGCGACAGGGACCACTGAAGCTTTCTTT
TRBV5-1	.	.	TRBJ2-1	CASSLAVGHEQFF	TGCGCCAGCAGCTTGGCCGTGGGGCATGAGCAGTTCTTC
TRBV29-1	TRBD1	few	TRBJ1-1	CSVAKVGGNPEAFF	TGCAGCGTTGCAAAGGTAGGGGGCAACCCTGAAGCTTTCTTT
TRBV5-4	.	few	TRBJ2-1	CASSSTGPHNEQFF	TGTGCCAGCAGCTCGACGGGGCCCCACAATGAGCAGTTCTTC
TRBV6-2/TRBV6-3	TRBD2	few	TRBJ2-1	CASSQLAGGSYNEQFF	TGTGCCAGCAGTCAGCTAGCGGGGGGCTCCTACAATGAGCAGTTCTTC